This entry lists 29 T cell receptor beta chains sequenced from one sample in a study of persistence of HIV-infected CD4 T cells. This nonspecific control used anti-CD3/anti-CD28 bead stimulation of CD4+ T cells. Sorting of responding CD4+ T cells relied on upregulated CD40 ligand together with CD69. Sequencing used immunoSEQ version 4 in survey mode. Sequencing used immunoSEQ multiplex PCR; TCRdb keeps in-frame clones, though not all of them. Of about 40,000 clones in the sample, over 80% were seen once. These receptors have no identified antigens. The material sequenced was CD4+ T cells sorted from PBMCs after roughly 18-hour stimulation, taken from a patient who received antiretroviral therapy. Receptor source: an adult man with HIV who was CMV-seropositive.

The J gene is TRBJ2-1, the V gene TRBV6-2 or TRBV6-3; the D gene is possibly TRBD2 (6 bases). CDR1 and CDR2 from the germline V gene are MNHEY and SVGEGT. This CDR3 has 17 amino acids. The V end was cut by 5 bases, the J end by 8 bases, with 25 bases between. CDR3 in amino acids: CASSGRQAVAWGDEQFF. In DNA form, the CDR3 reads TGTGCCAGCAGTGGGCGTCAGGCCGTTGCCTGGGGGGATGAGCAGTTCTTC.

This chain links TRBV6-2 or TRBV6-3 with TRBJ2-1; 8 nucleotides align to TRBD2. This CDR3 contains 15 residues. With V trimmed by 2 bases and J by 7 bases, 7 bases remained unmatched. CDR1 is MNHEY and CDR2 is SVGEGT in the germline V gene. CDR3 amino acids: CASSYGVAGKNEQFF. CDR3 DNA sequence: TGTGCCAGCAGTTACGGGGTAGCGGGAAAAAATGAGCAGTTCTTC.

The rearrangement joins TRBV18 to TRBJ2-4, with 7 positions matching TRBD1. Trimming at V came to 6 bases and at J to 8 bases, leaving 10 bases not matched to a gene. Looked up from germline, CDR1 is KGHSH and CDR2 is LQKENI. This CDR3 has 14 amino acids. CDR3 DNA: TGTGCCAGCTCCCTGACAGGGAAGAGGGACATTCAGTACTTC. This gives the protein CASSLTGKRDIQYF.

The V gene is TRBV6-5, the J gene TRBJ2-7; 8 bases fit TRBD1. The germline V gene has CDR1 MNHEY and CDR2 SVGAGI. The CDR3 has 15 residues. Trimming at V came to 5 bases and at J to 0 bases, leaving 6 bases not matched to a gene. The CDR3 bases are TGTGCCAGCAGTCTCCGGACAGGGAGCTCCTACGAGCAGTACTTC. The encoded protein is CASSLRTGSSYEQYF.

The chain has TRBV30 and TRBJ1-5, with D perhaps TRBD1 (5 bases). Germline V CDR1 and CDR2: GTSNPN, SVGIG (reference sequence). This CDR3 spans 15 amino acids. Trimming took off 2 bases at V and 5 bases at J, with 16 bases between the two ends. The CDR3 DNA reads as TGTGCCTGGAGTTCTCTCTCGGCGGGGGATCAGCCCCAGCATTTT. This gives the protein CAWSSLSAGDQPQHF.

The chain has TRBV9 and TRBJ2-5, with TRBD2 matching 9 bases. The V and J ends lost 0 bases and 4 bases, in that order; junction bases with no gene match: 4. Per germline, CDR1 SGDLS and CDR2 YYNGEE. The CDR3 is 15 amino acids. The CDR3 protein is CASSVDSGGRETQYF. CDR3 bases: TGTGCCAGCAGCGTAGACAGCGGGGGGCGAGAGACCCAGTACTTC.

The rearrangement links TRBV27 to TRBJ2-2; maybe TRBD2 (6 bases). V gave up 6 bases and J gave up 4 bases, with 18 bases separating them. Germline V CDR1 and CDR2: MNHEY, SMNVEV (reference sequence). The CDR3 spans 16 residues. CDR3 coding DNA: TGTGCCAGCAGGGGGGGAACAGATCGTTTCACCGGGGAGCTGTTTTTT. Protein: CASRGGTDRFTGELFF.

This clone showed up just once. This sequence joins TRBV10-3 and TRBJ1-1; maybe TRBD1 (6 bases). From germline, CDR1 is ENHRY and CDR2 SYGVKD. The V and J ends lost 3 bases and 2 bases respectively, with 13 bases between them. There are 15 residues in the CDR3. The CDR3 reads CAISDPGQINTEAFF. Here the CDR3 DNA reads TGTGCCATCAGTGACCCAGGACAGATCAACACTGAAGCTTTCTTT.

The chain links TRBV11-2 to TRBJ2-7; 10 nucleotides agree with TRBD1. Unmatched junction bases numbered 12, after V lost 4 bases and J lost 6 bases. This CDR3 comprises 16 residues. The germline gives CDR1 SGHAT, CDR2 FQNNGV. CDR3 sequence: CASSSITGTGDREQYF. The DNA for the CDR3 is TGTGCCAGCAGCTCAATAACCGGGACAGGGGACCGCGAGCAGTACTTC.

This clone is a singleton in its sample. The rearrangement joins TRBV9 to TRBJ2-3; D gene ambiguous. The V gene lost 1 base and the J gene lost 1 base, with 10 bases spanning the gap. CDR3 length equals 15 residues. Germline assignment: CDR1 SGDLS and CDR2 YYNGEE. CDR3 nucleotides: TGTGCCAGCAGCGTAATGCAGATGGGCACAGATACGCAGTATTTT. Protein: CASSVMQMGTDTQYF.

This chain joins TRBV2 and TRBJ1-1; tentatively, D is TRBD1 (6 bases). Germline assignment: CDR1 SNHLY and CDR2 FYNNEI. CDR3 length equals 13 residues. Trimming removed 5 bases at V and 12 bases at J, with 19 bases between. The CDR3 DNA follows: TGTGCCAGCAGTAAGGAAGACAGGATGGGGCCTTTCTTT. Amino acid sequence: CASSKEDRMGPFF. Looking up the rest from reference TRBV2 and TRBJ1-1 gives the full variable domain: EPEVTQTPSHQVTQMGQEVILRCVPISNHLYFYWYRQILGQKVEFLVSFYNNEISEKSEIFDDQFSVERPDGSNFTLKIRSTKLEDSAMYFCASSKEDRMGPFFGQGTRLTVV.

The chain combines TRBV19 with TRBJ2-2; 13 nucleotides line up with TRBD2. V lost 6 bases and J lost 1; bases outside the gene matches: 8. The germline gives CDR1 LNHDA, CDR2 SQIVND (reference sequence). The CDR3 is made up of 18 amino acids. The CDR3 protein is CASSTETSGGQNTGELFF. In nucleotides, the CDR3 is TGTGCCAGTAGCACGGAGACTAGCGGGGGGCAGAACACCGGGGAGCTGTTTTTT.

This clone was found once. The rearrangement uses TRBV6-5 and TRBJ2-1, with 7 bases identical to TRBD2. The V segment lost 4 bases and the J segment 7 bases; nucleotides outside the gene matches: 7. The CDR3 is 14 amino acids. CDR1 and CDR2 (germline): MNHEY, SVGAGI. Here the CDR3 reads CASSSGGSTNEQFF. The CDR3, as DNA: TGTGCCAGCAGTTCTGGCGGGAGTACGAATGAGCAGTTCTTC.

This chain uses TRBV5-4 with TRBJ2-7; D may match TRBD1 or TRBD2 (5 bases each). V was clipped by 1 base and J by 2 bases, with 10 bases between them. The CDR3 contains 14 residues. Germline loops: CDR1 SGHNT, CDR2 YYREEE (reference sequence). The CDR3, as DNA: TGTGCCAGCAGCTTGCGGGGCAGGGCCTACGAGCAGTACTTC. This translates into CASSLRGRAYEQYF.

The CDR3 protein is CAWSGGDPNQPQHF. The CDR3 nucleotides read TGTGCCTGGAGTGGGGGGGACCCTAATCAGCCCCAGCATTTT. The chain carries TRBV30 and TRBJ1-5; TRBD1 is a possible D gene (5 bases). The CDR3 is made up of 14 amino acids. CDR1 is GTSNPN and CDR2 is SVGIG in the germline V gene (reference sequence). V dropped 1 base and J dropped 4 bases, with 11 bases sitting between them.

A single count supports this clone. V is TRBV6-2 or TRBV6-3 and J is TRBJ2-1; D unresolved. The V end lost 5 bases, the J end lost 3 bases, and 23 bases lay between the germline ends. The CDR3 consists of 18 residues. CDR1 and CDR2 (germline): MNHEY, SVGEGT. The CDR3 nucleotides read TGTGCCAGCAGTGATACCCCCCGATGGGCAGAACTCTACAATGAGCAGTTCTTC. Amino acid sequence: CASSDTPRWAELYNEQFF.

The chain's CDR3 is CASSQEKRGHNEQFF. The CDR3 DNA reads TGTGCCAGCAGCCAAGAGAAGCGGGGACACAATGAGCAGTTCTTC. The rearrangement uses TRBV4-2 and TRBJ2-1; 7 nucleotides align to TRBD2. In germline, CDR1 is LGHNA, CDR2 YNFKEQ. Trimming cost V 0 bases and J 5 bases; bases outside gene matches: 4. The CDR3 is 15 residues long.

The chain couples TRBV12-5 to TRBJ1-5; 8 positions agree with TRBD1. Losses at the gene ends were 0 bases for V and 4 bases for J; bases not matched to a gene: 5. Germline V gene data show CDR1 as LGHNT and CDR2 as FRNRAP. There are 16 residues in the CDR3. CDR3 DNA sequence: TGTGCTAGTGGTTTGGTGCGACAGGGGCGGAATCAGCCCCAGCATTTT. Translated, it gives CASGLVRQGRNQPQHF.

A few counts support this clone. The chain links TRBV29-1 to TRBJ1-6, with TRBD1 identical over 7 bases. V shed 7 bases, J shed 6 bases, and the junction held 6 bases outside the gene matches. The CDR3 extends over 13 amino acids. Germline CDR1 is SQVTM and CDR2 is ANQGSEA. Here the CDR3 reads CSGRQGLNSPLHF. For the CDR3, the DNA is TGCAGCGGGAGACAGGGCCTTAATTCACCCCTCCACTTT.

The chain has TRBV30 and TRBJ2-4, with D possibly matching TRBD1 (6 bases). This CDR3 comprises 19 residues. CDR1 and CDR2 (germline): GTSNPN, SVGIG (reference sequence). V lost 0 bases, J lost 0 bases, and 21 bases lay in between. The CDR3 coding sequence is TGTGCCTGGAGTGTACAGGGCAGGGATCGGATGATAGCCAAAAACATTCAGTACTTC. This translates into CAWSVQGRDRMIAKNIQYF.

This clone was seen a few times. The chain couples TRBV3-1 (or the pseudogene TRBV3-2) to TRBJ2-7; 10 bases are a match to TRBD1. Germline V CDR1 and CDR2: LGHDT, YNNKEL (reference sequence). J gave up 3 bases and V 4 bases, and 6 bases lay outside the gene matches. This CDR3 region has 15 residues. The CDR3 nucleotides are TGTGCCAGCAGCCGGCCCAGGACAGGGGGCTACGAGCAGTACTTC. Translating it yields CASSRPRTGGYEQYF.

The CDR3 DNA reads as TGTGCCAGCAGCTTAGTGGGGCCACCGGGGAACACTGAAGCTTTCTTT. Its translation: CASSLVGPPGNTEAFF. This sequence joins TRBV7-8 and TRBJ1-1; tentative D call: TRBD1 (5 bases). Trimming pared 1 base from V and 1 base from J, leaving 13 bases between. Germline loops: CDR1 SGHVS, CDR2 FQNEAQ. The CDR3 is 16 residues long.

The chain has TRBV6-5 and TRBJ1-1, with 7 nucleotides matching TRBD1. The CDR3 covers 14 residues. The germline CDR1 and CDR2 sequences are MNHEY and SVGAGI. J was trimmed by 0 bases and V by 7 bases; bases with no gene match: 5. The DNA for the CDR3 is TGTGCCAGCATTCTACAGGGGATGAACACTGAAGCTTTCTTT. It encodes CASILQGMNTEAFF.

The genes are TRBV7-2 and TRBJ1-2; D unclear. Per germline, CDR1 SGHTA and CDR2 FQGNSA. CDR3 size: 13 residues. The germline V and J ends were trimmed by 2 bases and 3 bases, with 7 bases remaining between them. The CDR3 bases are TGTGCCAGCAGCTTAAAGGCGGACTATGGCTACACCTTC. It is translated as CASSLKADYGYTF.

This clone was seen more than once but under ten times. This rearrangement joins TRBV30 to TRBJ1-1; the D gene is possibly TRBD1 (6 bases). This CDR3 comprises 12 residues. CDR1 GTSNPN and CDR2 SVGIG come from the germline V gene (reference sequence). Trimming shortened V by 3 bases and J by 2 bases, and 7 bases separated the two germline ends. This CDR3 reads CAWRQGNTEAFF. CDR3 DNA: TGTGCCTGGAGACAGGGAAACACTGAAGCTTTCTTT.

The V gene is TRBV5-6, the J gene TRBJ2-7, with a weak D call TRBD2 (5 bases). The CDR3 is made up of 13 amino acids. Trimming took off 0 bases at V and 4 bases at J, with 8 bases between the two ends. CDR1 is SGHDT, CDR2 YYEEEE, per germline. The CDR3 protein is CASSLAGVYEQYF. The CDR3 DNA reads TGTGCCAGCAGCTTGGCCGGGGTTTACGAGCAGTACTTC.

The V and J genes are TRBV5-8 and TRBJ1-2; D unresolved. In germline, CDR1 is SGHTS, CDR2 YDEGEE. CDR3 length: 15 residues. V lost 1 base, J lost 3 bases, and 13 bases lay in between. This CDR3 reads CASSLFRRRDYGYTF. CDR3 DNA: TGTGCCAGCAGCTTGTTCAGGCGCCGGGACTATGGCTACACCTTC.

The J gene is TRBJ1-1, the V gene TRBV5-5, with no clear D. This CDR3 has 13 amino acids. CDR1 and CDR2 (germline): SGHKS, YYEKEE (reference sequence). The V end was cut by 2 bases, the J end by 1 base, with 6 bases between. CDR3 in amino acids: CASSLQPNTEAFF. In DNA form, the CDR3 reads TGTGCCAGCAGCTTACAGCCGAACACTGAAGCTTTCTTT.

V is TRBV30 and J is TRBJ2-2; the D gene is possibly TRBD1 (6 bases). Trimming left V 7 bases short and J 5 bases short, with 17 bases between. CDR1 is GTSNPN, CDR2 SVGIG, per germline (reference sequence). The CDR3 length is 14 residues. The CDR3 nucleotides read TGTGCCTCTAGGGGGACAACCGGGACCGGGGAGCTGTTTTTT. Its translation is CASRGTTGTGELFF.